What follows is one T cell receptor beta chain and its context. Its antigen is still unknown. These data come from a study of cytomegalovirus exposure and HLA in healthy donors. Whole-study context: From HLA-typed donors, an early data release held 70 million to 95 million unique TCRs.

PCR amplification relied on 60 Vbeta primers (plus 13 Jbeta primers). Libraries were prepared by immunoSEQ multiplex PCR; TCRdb keeps only in-frame clonotypes and omits some of them. The data contain about 92,000 clones, 60% to 85% of them singletons. The ends lost 4 bases at V and 6 bases at J; junction bases unmatched: 13. Looked up from germline, CDR1 is SGHVS and CDR2 is FQNEAQ. The CDR3 contains 17 residues. Study results and limitations: Most TCR sequences were seen very rarely across donors, but some public TCRs occurred in many.

Nominally healthy donors provided the samples, though records likely missed some immune exposures. The receptor comes from a man between 50 and 59 years old in good health and CMV-seropositive. The source material was PBMCs. J is TRBJ1-5 and V is TRBV7-8; 9 bases fit TRBD1. CDR3: CASSSHRWTGAGQPQHF. The CDR3 bases are TGTGCCAGCAGCTCACATCGATGGACAGGGGCGGGTCAGCCCCAGCATTTT.